Ten or more counts support the clone carrying this T cell receptor beta chain. What it recognizes is unknown. Amplification of TCR beta CDR3 regions used RNA transcripts. The first round was an RT-PCR with HTBI primers, and the second round was a multiplex PCR. TCRdb passed the multiplex PCR reads through MiXCR, listing each CDR3 protein once. This sample carries approximately 460,000 distinct CDR3 sequences, around 14% of them seen once, and the ten largest clones take roughly 10%. This entry comes from a study of Graves' ophthalmopathy and Graves' hyperthyroidism. Overall study: Peripheral blood (taken before any treatment) was collected at initial diagnosis.

Other autoimmune diseases, uncontrolled infections, pregnancy and lactation each led to patient exclusion. Trimming stripped 5 bases from V and 6 bases from J, with 11 bases between. Germline V gene data show CDR1 as MDHEN and CDR2 as SYDVKM. The CDR3 is 13 residues long. Study-level results: From stable hyperthyroidism, ophthalmopathy was separated by a 13-signature model with 85% to 90% sensitivity and around 79% specificity.

Sequenced: blood. This receptor was obtained from a woman aged 25 to 39 with Graves' ophthalmopathy. The chain recombines TRBV28 with TRBJ1-5, with D possibly TRBD1 on 6 matching bases. CDR3 sequence reads: CASSLQGGQPQHF. CDR3 sequence (DNA): TGTGCCAGCAGTCTACAGGGAGGTCAGCCCCAGCATTTT.